Presented here are 20 T cell receptor beta chains from one specimen sequenced in a study of blood T cell repertoires in COVID-19. Using immunoSEQ multiplex PCR, the repertoire was profiled, and TCRdb retains in-frame clones only, with some absent. The sample includes tens of thousands of clones, 80% of them seen just once. Sequencing used peripheral blood. The receptors were gathered from a human donor in a cohort sampled during active COVID-19.

This rearrangement joins TRBV5-4 to TRBJ2-7, with a tentative D call TRBD1 (6 bases). Trimming left V 4 bases short and J 1 base short, with 12 bases between. CDR3 length: 14 amino acids. Germline V gene sequence: CDR1 SGHNT, CDR2 YYREEE (reference sequence). Here the CDR3 reads CASSQGQGSYEQYF. The CDR3 DNA sequence: TGTGCCAGCAGCCAGGGGCAGGGGTCCTACGAGCAGTACTTC.

This clone was detected once. The V gene is TRBV6-6, the J gene TRBJ1-1, with 7 bases fitting TRBD1. There are 14 residues in the CDR3. CDR1 is MNHNY and CDR2 is SVGAGI in the germline V gene (reference sequence). With 5 bases clipped from V and 2 bases from J, the junction kept 5 bases outside the gene matches. Here the CDR3 DNA reads TGTGCCAGCAGTCGCGGGACAGAAAACACTGAAGCTTTCTTT. It translates to CASSRGTENTEAFF.

The chain couples TRBV6-5 to TRBJ2-2; D perhaps matches TRBD2 (5 bases). Trimming shortened V by 7 bases and J by 1 base, and 10 bases separated the two germline ends. CDR3 length: 14 residues. Germline V CDR1 and CDR2: MNHEY, SVGAGI. The CDR3 region is CASMRSGNTGELFF. CDR3 nucleotide sequence: TGTGCCAGCATGAGGAGCGGGAACACCGGGGAGCTGTTTTTT.

V gene TRBV10-3 combines with J gene TRBJ2-5, with 7 positions matching TRBD1. Germline-derived CDR1 and CDR2 are ENHRY and SYGVKD. J gave up 0 bases and V 6 bases, and 4 bases lay outside the gene matches. This CDR3 contains 14 residues. The CDR3 DNA sequence: TGTGCCATCAGGTCGGGGACAGACCAAGAGACCCAGTACTTC. Protein product: CAIRSGTDQETQYF.

The chain combines TRBV27 with TRBJ2-7; no definite D call. The germline V gene has CDR1 MNHEY and CDR2 SMNVEV (reference sequence). This CDR3 comprises 12 residues. Trimming took 5 bases from V and 0 from J, leaving 5 bases between them. The CDR3 spells CASSGSSYEQYF. CDR3 sequence (DNA): TGTGCCAGCAGTGGCAGCTCCTACGAGCAGTACTTC.

This chain links TRBV21-1 with TRBJ2-7; the table's D call TRBD2 went unverified against the DNA. TRBV21-1 is given as a pseudogene. CDR3 size: 11 residues. The DNA for the CDR3 is TGTGCCAGCAGCAGACCGGGGGAGCAGTACTTC. It is translated as CASSRPGEQYF.

This sequence joins TRBV12-3 or TRBV12-4 and TRBJ1-5, with TRBD1 as a possible D gene (6 bases). Trimming removed 6 bases at V and 9 bases at J, with 12 bases between. This CDR3 contains 12 residues. CDR3 loop: CASRQGQGPQHF. CDR3 sequence (DNA): TGTGCCAGCAGACAGGGCCAGGGGCCCCAGCATTTT.

This chain joins TRBV29-1 and TRBJ1-1; 10 bases fit TRBD1. The V segment lost 7 bases and the J segment 7 bases; nucleotides outside the gene matches: 12. CDR3 length: 14 amino acids. The germline V gene encodes CDR1 SQVTM and CDR2 ANQGSEA. CDR3 bases: TGCAGCGCGAACGCCGGGACAGGGGCGCTTGAAGCTTTCTTT. Translation gives CSANAGTGALEAFF.

The chain uses TRBV28 and TRBJ1-1, with 7 bases identical to TRBD1. The CDR3 consists of 14 residues. V lost 6 bases, J lost 0 bases, and 4 bases stayed unmatched. The germline V gene encodes CDR1 MDHEN and CDR2 SYDVKM. This chain's CDR3 is CASRPDRVNTEAFF. The CDR3 DNA reads TGTGCCAGCAGACCCGACAGGGTGAACACTGAAGCTTTCTTT.

The chain employs TRBV6-5 and TRBJ2-7, with D maybe TRBD2 (6 bases). The V end lost 6 bases, the J end lost 10 bases, and 19 bases lay between the germline ends. CDR1 and CDR2 from the germline V gene are MNHEY and SVGAGI. CDR3 length: 13 amino acids. This chain's CDR3 is CASRVPGTEEQYF. In DNA form, the CDR3 reads TGTGCCAGCAGGGTCCCGGGGACTGAAGAACAGTACTTC.

The CDR3 nucleotides are TGCAGCGTTGTAGACACCAAGCGTTATGGCTACACCTTC. Amino acid sequence: CSVVDTKRYGYTF. The genes are TRBV29-1 and TRBJ1-2; D is ambiguous. The germline V gene encodes CDR1 SQVTM and CDR2 ANQGSEA. V was shortened by 4 bases and J by 5 bases, with 14 bases between the two germline ends. The length of the CDR3 is 13 residues.

The chain links TRBV15 to TRBJ2-7; 11 bases agree with TRBD2. The V gene's germline CDR1 is LNHNV and CDR2 YYDKDF (reference sequence). Trimming cost V 1 base and J 0 bases; bases outside gene matches: 5. The CDR3 extends over 17 amino acids. The CDR3 bases are TGTGCCACCAGCAGAGGAGCTAGCGGGAGGACCTCCTACGAGCAGTACTTC. Amino acid sequence: CATSRGASGRTSYEQYF.

This chain connects TRBV28 to TRBJ2-7; TRBD2 might be the D (6 bases). Germline V gene data show CDR1 as MDHEN and CDR2 as SYDVKM. With 5 bases removed from V and 3 bases from J, the gap between germline ends came to 26 bases. CDR3 length: 18 amino acids. The DNA of the CDR3 is TGTGCCAGCAGTATCCCCCTTGGGGGAGGCAACTACTTCTACGAGCAGTACTTC. Its translation: CASSIPLGGGNYFYEQYF.

The rearrangement links TRBV6-5 to TRBJ2-4, with D possibly being TRBD2 (5 bases). V lost 5 bases and J lost 7, with 15 bases in between. CDR3 length: 14 residues. Germline loops: CDR1 MNHEY, CDR2 SVGAGI. The CDR3 is CASSTLARGNIQYF. The CDR3, as DNA: TGTGCCAGCAGTACGCTAGCTCGAGGGAACATTCAGTACTTC.

This clone was counted between two and nine times. The chain joins TRBV4-2 to TRBJ2-7, with 8 bases fitting TRBD1. This CDR3 region has 13 residues. Germline CDR1 reads LGHNA; CDR2 reads YNFKEQ. The V segment lost 2 bases and the J segment 9 bases; nucleotides outside the gene matches: 6. CDR3 in amino acids: CASSQMDRDWQYF. CDR3 nucleotide sequence: TGTGCCAGCAGCCAAATGGACAGGGATTGGCAGTACTTC.

The J gene is TRBJ2-5, the V gene TRBV15; 9 nucleotides line up with TRBD1. CDR3 length: 15 amino acids. Germline CDR1 is LNHNV and CDR2 is YYDKDF (reference sequence). V shed 3 bases and J 5 bases; nucleotides not matched to a gene: 7. The CDR3 loop is CATSSGQGFAETQYF. The CDR3, as DNA: TGTGCCACCAGCAGCGGACAGGGGTTCGCGGAGACCCAGTACTTC.

The CDR3 coding sequence is TGTGCCAGTAGTGTACAGGGAATTCGGGGCGAGCAGTACTTC. The encoded protein is CASSVQGIRGEQYF. The rearrangement uses TRBV19 and TRBJ2-7; a possible D gene is TRBD1 (6 bases). The germline CDR1 and CDR2 sequences are LNHDA and SQIVND (reference sequence). The CDR3 has 14 amino acids. Between the trimmed V and J ends, which lost 5 bases and 6 bases, there was a span of 17 bases.

V gene TRBV29-1 combines with J gene TRBJ1-2, with a tentative D call TRBD1 (5 bases). V dropped 4 bases and J dropped 1 base, with 13 bases sitting between them. The V gene's germline CDR1 is SQVTM and CDR2 ANQGSEA. The CDR3 consists of 14 residues. The DNA for the CDR3 is TGCAGCGTTGTGGGGGGAGGCCTTAACTATGGCTACACCTTC. Translation gives CSVVGGGLNYGYTF.

V is TRBV13 and J is TRBJ1-1, with D unresolved. Germline CDR1 PRHDT, CDR2 FYEKMQ (reference sequence). Trimming removed 5 bases from V and 1 base from J, with 14 bases in between. The CDR3 extends over 15 amino acids. CDR3 amino acids: CASSTTEDGNTEAFF. In DNA form, the CDR3 reads TGTGCCAGCAGCACAACGGAGGACGGGAACACTGAAGCTTTCTTT.

The table lists this clone with a few counts. The chain joins TRBV11-2 to TRBJ2-7; D is undetermined. Germline CDR1 is SGHAT and CDR2 is FQNNGV. The V end was cut by 0 bases, the J end by 0 bases, with 15 bases between. The length of the CDR3 is 17 residues. The CDR3 here is CASSLDLFAASSYEQYF. The CDR3 nucleotides read TGTGCCAGCAGCTTAGATCTGTTTGCGGCCAGCTCCTACGAGCAGTACTTC.